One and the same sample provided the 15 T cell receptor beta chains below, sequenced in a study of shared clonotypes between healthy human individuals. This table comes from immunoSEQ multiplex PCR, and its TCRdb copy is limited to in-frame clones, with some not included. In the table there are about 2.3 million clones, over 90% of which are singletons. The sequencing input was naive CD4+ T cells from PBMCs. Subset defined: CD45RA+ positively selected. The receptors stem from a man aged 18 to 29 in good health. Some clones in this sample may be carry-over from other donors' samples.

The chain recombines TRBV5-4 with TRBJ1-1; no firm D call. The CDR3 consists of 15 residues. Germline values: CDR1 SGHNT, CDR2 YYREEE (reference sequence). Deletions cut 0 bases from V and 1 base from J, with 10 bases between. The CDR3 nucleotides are TGTGCCAGCAGCTTGGTCCCGTCGCAGAACACTGAAGCTTTCTTT. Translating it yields CASSLVPSQNTEAFF.

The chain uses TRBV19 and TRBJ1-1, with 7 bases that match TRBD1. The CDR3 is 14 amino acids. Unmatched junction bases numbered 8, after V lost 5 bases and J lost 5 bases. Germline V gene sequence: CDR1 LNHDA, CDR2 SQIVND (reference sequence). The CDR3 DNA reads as TGTGCCAGTAGTTTACAGGGGCCGGGGACTGAAGCTTTCTTT. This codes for CASSLQGPGTEAFF. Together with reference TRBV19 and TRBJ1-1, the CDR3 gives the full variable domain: DGGITQSPKYLFRKEGQNVTLSCEQNLNHDAMYWYRQDPGQGLRLIYYSQIVNDFQKGDIAEGYSVSREKKESFPLTVTSAQKNPTAFYLCASSLQGPGTEAFFGQGTRLTVV.

In DNA form, the CDR3 reads TGTGCCAGCTCAATACTTGGGACAGACAATGAGCAGTTCTTC. Protein product: CASSILGTDNEQFF. The chain uses TRBV18 and TRBJ2-1, with 7 bases aligning to TRBD1. The CDR3 is 14 amino acids. Germline lookup yields CDR1 KGHSH and CDR2 LQKENI. V shed 5 bases, J shed 5 bases, and the junction held 6 bases outside the gene matches.

CDR3 coding DNA: TGTGCCAGCATCAGTAGCGGGAGGGCCGCAGATACGCAGTATTTT. Translating gives CASISSGRAADTQYF. V and J are TRBV7-9 and TRBJ2-3; 11 nucleotides match TRBD2. V lost 7 bases to trimming and J lost 4 bases; unmatched junction nucleotides: 7. Germline-derived CDR1 and CDR2 are SEHNR and FQNEAQ (reference sequence). The CDR3 sequence is 15 residues long.

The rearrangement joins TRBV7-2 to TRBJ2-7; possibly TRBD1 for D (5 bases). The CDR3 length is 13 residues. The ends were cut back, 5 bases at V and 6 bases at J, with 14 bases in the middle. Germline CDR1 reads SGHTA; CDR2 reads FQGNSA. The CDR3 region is CASSTRQRREQYF. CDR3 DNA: TGTGCCAGCAGCACCAGACAGCGCCGCGAGCAGTACTTC.

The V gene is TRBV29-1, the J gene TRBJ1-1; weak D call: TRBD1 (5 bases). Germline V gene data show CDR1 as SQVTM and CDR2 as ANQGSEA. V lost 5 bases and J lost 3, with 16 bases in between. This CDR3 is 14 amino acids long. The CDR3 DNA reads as TGCAGCGTTCTCTCTCAGGGTCGGGACACTGAAGCTTTCTTT. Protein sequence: CSVLSQGRDTEAFF.

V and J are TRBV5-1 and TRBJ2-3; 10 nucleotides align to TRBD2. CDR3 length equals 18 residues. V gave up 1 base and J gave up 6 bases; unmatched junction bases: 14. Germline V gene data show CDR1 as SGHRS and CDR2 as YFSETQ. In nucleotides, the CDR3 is TGCGCCAGCAGCTTGACTGGAGCGGGAGGGCCGAGGGTGGATACGCAGTATTTT. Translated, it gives CASSLTGAGGPRVDTQYF.

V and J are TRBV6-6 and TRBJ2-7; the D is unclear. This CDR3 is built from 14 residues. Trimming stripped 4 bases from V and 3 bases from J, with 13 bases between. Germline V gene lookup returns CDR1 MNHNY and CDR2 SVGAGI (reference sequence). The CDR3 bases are TGTGCCAGCAGTTCTATAGCCTCCTACTACGAGCAGTACTTC. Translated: CASSSIASYYEQYF.

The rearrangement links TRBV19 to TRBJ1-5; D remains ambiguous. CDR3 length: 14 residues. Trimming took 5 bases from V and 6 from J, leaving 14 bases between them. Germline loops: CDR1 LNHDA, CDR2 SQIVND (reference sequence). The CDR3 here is CASSPLYGGQPQHF. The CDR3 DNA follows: TGTGCCAGTAGTCCTCTCTACGGAGGTCAGCCCCAGCATTTT. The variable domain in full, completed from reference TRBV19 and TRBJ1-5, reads DGGITQSPKYLFRKEGQNVTLSCEQNLNHDAMYWYRQDPGQGLRLIYYSQIVNDFQKGDIAEGYSVSREKKESFPLTVTSAQKNPTAFYLCASSPLYGGQPQHFGDGTRLSIL.

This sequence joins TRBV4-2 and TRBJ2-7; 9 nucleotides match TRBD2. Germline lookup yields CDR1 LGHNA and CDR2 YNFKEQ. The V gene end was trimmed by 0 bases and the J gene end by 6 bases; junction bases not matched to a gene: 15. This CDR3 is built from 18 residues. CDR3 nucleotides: TGTGCCAGCAGCCAAGATAGCGGGAGATCCTCTTTATACCCCGAGCAGTACTTC. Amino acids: CASSQDSGRSSLYPEQYF.

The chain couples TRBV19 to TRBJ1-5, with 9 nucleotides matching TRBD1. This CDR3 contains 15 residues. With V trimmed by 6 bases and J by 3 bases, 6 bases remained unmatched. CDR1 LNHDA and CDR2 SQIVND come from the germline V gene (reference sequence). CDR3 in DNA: TGTGCCAGTAGGACGGGACAGGGTAACAATCAGCCCCAGCATTTT. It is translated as CASRTGQGNNQPQHF.

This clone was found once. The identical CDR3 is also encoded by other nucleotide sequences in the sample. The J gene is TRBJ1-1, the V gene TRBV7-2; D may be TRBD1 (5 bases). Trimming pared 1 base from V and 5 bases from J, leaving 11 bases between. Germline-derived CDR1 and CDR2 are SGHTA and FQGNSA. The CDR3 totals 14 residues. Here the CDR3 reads CASSLVRVGTEAFF. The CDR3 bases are TGTGCCAGCAGCTTAGTCAGGGTTGGAACTGAAGCTTTCTTT.

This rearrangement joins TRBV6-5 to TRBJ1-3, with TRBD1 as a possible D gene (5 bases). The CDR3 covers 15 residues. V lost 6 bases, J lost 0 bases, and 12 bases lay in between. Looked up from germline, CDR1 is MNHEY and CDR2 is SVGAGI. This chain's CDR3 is CASSWGIPSGNTIYF. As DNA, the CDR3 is TGTGCCAGCAGCTGGGGGATACCCTCTGGAAACACCATATATTTT.

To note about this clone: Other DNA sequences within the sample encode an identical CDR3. CDR3 coding DNA: TGTGCCAGCAGGCCGGGACAGAGTTCCTACGAGCAGTACTTC. Translating gives CASRPGQSSYEQYF. J is TRBJ2-7 and V is TRBV2; 7 nucleotides match TRBD1. Trimming cost V 6 bases and J 1 base; bases outside gene matches: 6. CDR1 and CDR2 from the germline V gene are SNHLY and FYNNEI. The CDR3 totals 14 residues.

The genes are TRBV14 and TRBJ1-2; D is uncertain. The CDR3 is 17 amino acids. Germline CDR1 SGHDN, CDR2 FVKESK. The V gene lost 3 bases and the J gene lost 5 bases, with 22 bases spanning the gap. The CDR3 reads CASSHTNHWGLQYGYTF. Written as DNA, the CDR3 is TGTGCCAGCAGCCATACAAACCACTGGGGTCTTCAGTATGGCTACACCTTC.